This T cell receptor beta chain was found in a study of shared clonotypes between healthy human individuals. This clone was seen just once. CDR1 is SGHNT and CDR2 is YYREEE in the germline V gene (reference sequence). CDR3 length: 12 residues. V was pared by 1 base and J by 11 bases, with 12 bases between. Repertoires were generated with immunoSEQ multiplex PCR, while TCRdb's copy carries only in-frame clones and drops some. The table shows approximately 1,000,000 clones, with 78% occurring only once. The chain combines TRBV5-4 with TRBJ1-1; possible D gene TRBD1, 6 bases. The sequence was obtained from a man between 18 and 29 years old in good health. Some clones in this sample may be carry-over from other donors' samples. Sample: memory CD4+ T cells from PBMCs. The subset here: CD45RA-negative fraction. CDR3 protein: CASSLLQGRAFF. For the CDR3, the DNA is TGTGCCAGCAGCTTGTTGCAGGGGCGGGCTTTCTTT.